Listed here are 8 T cell receptor beta chains from one sample, sequenced in a study of control samples from healthy donors and cancer patients. Only in-frame clones appear in the TCRdb table, and some are missing; sequencing was by immunoSEQ multiplex PCR. The repertoire consists of around 31,000 clones, with roughly 95% occurring once and the leading ten covering more than 6.5%. Material for sequencing was blood. Receptor source: a man between 60 and 75 years old in good health.

The chain combines TRBV3-1 (or the pseudogene TRBV3-2) with TRBJ2-5; 9 bases match TRBD1. The CDR3 contains 15 residues. Germline-derived CDR1 and CDR2 are LGHDT and YNNKEL (reference sequence). V lost 5 bases and J lost 4; bases outside the gene matches: 8. CDR3 in DNA: TGTGCCAGCAGCGCCCTTACAGGGGGCTCAGAGACCCAGTACTTC. It codes for CASSALTGGSETQYF.

This chain joins TRBV28 and TRBJ1-1; the D gene is possibly TRBD1 (5 bases). The CDR3 covers 13 residues. Germline CDR1 and CDR2: MDHEN and SYDVKM. Trimming stripped 7 bases from V and 3 bases from J, with 12 bases between. This CDR3 is CASNGALDTEAFF. The CDR3, as DNA: TGTGCCAGCAACGGGGCCCTCGACACTGAAGCTTTCTTT.

A single count supports this clone. The genes are TRBV5-1 and TRBJ1-2; tentatively, D is TRBD1 (5 bases). There are 14 residues in the CDR3. Trimming removed 2 bases from V and 8 bases from J, with 16 bases in between. Germline CDR1 is SGHRS and CDR2 is YFSETQ. CDR3 bases: TGCGCCAGCAGCTTAAATCCGGGACTCGGGGGCTACACCTTC. This gives the protein CASSLNPGLGGYTF.

The rearrangement uses TRBV3-1 (or the pseudogene TRBV3-2) and TRBJ1-2; possibly TRBD1 for D (5 bases). V was clipped by 1 base and J by 8 bases, with 11 bases between them. Germline V CDR1 and CDR2: LGHDT, YNNKEL (reference sequence). This CDR3 has 13 residues. This CDR3 reads CASSQGGIWGYTF. The CDR3 DNA reads as TGTGCCAGCAGCCAAGGGGGGATCTGGGGCTACACCTTC.

About this clone: Relative to the germline gene, one junction end is altered; a read error may explain this. The chain has TRBV6-1 and TRBJ2-3, with 8 bases lining up with TRBD1. The V gene's germline CDR1 is MNHNS and CDR2 SASEGT. This CDR3 spans 15 amino acids. Written as DNA, the CDR3 is TGTGCCAGCAGCGAAGCAGGACAGGGTTTGGATACGCAGTATTTT. It translates to CASSEAGQGLDTQYF.

This sequence joins TRBV20-1 and TRBJ1-1; TRBD1 is a possible D gene (5 bases). The CDR3 is 11 residues long. Germline CDR1 and CDR2: DFQATT and SNEGSKA (reference sequence). V was clipped by 6 bases and J by 6 bases, with 11 bases between them. The CDR3 loop is CSARDWPEAFF. CDR3 nucleotide sequence: TGCAGTGCGAGGGACTGGCCTGAAGCTTTCTTT.

This chain links TRBV19 with TRBJ1-5; no reliable D call. The length of the CDR3 is 14 residues. CDR1 is LNHDA and CDR2 is SQIVND in the germline V gene (reference sequence). The ends were cut back, 6 bases at V and 3 bases at J, with 12 bases in the middle. In DNA form, the CDR3 reads TGTGCCAGTAGATATTCGGGCTACAATCAGCCCCAGCATTTT. Translated: CASRYSGYNQPQHF.

The chain uses TRBV6-4 and TRBJ1-4; D is unclear. CDR1 is MRHNA, CDR2 SNTAGT, per germline. The CDR3 has 13 amino acids. Trimming removed 6 bases at V and 8 bases at J, with 13 bases between. CDR3 sequence reads: CASSHYGGEKLFF. CDR3 DNA: TGTGCCAGCAGCCACTATGGCGGGGAAAAACTGTTTTTT.